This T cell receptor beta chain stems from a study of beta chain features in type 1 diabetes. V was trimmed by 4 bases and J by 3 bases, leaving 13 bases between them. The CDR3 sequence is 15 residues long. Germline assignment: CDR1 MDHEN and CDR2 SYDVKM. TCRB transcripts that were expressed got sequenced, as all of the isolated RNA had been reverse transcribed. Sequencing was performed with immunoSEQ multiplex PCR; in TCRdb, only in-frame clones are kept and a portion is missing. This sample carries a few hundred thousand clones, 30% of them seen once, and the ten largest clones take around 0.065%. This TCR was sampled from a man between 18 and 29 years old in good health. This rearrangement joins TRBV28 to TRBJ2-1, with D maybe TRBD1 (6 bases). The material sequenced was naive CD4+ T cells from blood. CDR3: CASSSTRGNYNEQFF. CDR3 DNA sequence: TGTGCCAGCAGTTCAACTAGGGGGAACTACAATGAGCAGTTCTTC.